This T cell receptor beta chain derives from a study of cytomegalovirus exposure and HLA in healthy donors. Study at large: Earlier work reported 100 million or so unique TCR beta sequences from some 180 million T cells.

Germline lookup yields CDR1 SGDLS and CDR2 YYNGEE. CDR3 length: 15 residues. V shed 0 bases and J shed 4 bases, with 11 bases lying between them. The PCR employed 60 Vbeta primers together with 13 Jbeta primers. Profiling relied on immunoSEQ multiplex PCR, and the TCRdb table lists in-frame clones only, not all of them. Here the sample spans 95,000 to 150,000 clones, about four fifths being singletons. The donors comprised healthy bone marrow donors. The chain carries TRBV9 and TRBJ1-5, with TRBD1 as a possible D gene (5 bases). Sequencing input: PBMCs. The source is a man between 18 and 29 years old in good health and CMV-seronegative. In DNA, the CDR3 is TGTGCCAGCAGCGTAGGGGACTCAGGGAATCAGCCCCAGCATTTT. As protein: CASSVGDSGNQPQHF.